The 12 T cell receptor beta chains below all came from one sample that was sequenced in a study of shared clonotypes between healthy human individuals. Only in-frame clones appear in the TCRdb table, and some are missing; sequencing was by immunoSEQ multiplex PCR. The sample has around 650,000 clones; 96% are singletons. Only CD45RO-negative cells positively selected for CCR7 counted as naive CD8 cells, so terminally differentiated effector memory CD45RA+ cells were excluded. Sequencing input: naive CD8+ T cells sorted from blood. All receptors come from a young woman in good health.

The CDR3 nucleotides read TGTGCCAGCAGCCCCGAGGGAGGAGGGACCGAGCAGTTCTTC. Protein sequence: CASSPEGGGTEQFF. The rearrangement joins TRBV7-9 to TRBJ2-1, with D possibly TRBD2 on 6 matching bases. Looked up from germline, CDR1 is SEHNR and CDR2 is FQNEAQ (reference sequence). CDR3 size: 14 residues. Between the trimmed V and J ends, which lost 5 bases and 10 bases, there was a span of 18 bases.

This chain links TRBV28 with TRBJ2-7, with 8 nucleotides matching TRBD1. This CDR3 is 15 amino acids long. After removal of 3 bases from V and 4 bases from J, the junction contained 8 bases not matched to a gene. Looked up from germline, CDR1 is MDHEN and CDR2 is SYDVKM. The CDR3 DNA follows: TGTGCCAGCAGTTTCGGTACAGGGGGTTGGTACGAGCAGTACTTC. Encoded protein: CASSFGTGGWYEQYF.

This sequence joins TRBV27 and TRBJ1-5, with a weak D call TRBD1 (5 bases). The V and J ends lost 0 bases and 5 bases respectively, with 14 bases between them. This CDR3 has 16 residues. From germline, CDR1 is MNHEY and CDR2 SMNVEV (reference sequence). Written as DNA, the CDR3 is TGTGCCAGCAGTTTATCGATAGGGGAGAGAGATCAGCCCCAGCATTTT. Translated: CASSLSIGERDQPQHF.

The chain links TRBV2 to TRBJ2-3, with D perhaps TRBD2 (6 bases). Looked up from germline, CDR1 is SNHLY and CDR2 is FYNNEI. The CDR3 extends over 13 amino acids. V lost 6 bases, J lost 6 bases, and 13 bases lay in between. The CDR3 spells CASRGMAGDTQYF. The CDR3 DNA is TGTGCCAGCAGGGGGATGGCGGGGGATACGCAGTATTTT.

This chain links TRBV15 with TRBJ2-5, with D possibly matching TRBD2 (5 bases). The germline CDR1 and CDR2 sequences are LNHNV and YYDKDF (reference sequence). The CDR3 is 14 amino acids. V lost 1 base and J 1 base, leaving 7 bases between the germline ends. The CDR3 coding sequence is TGTGCCACCAGCAGAGGAGGGCTCCAAGAGACCCAGTACTTC. Protein product: CATSRGGLQETQYF.

The chain joins TRBV30 to TRBJ2-1; maybe TRBD2 (6 bases). This CDR3 contains 18 residues. Germline V gene sequence: CDR1 GTSNPN, CDR2 SVGIG (reference sequence). Trimming stripped 0 bases from V and 0 bases from J, with 18 bases between. As DNA, the CDR3 is TGTGCCTGGAGTGTACTTGGCGGGATTGGAATCTCCTACAATGAGCAGTTCTTC. This translates into CAWSVLGGIGISYNEQFF.

The V and J genes are TRBV5-4 and TRBJ1-3, with D possibly TRBD1 on 5 matching bases. CDR1 is SGHNT and CDR2 is YYREEE in the germline V gene (reference sequence). V lost 1 base, J lost 0 bases, and 8 bases lay in between. The CDR3 totals 15 residues. CDR3 sequence (DNA): TGTGCCAGCAGCTTGTCGAGGGGCTCTGGAAACACCATATATTTT. Translated: CASSLSRGSGNTIYF.

The chain couples TRBV7-8 to TRBJ1-5; the match to TRBD1 covers 8 bases. With 5 bases clipped from V and 1 base from J, the junction kept 7 bases outside the gene matches. The V gene's germline CDR1 is SGHVS and CDR2 FQNEAQ. The CDR3 is made up of 16 amino acids. CDR3 loop: CASSHRQGPSNQPQHF. The CDR3 DNA reads TGTGCCAGCAGCCACCGACAGGGGCCGAGCAATCAGCCCCAGCATTTT.

The rearrangement joins TRBV5-6 to TRBJ2-7; 7 bases fit TRBD1. The germline CDR1 and CDR2 sequences are SGHDT and YYEEEE. The CDR3 runs 13 residues. Trimming cost V 1 base and J 5 bases; bases outside gene matches: 3. CDR3 DNA: TGTGCCAGCAGCTTGAGGGGGCCCGACGAGCAGTACTTC. Protein sequence: CASSLRGPDEQYF.

DNA for the CDR3: TGTGCCAGCAGTTCAATTGACACAGGGTTTGGGGCCAACGTCCTGACTTTC. Its translation: CASSSIDTGFGANVLTF. V and J are TRBV28 and TRBJ2-6, with D perhaps TRBD1 (6 bases). This CDR3 comprises 17 residues. Germline V gene sequence: CDR1 MDHEN, CDR2 SYDVKM. Trimming pared 4 bases from V and 3 bases from J, leaving 16 bases between.

This chain links TRBV4-1 with TRBJ1-5; D ambiguous. With 4 bases removed from V and 0 bases from J, the gap between germline ends came to 10 bases. CDR1 and CDR2 (germline): MGHRA, YSYEKL. The CDR3 covers 15 residues. The CDR3 sequence: CASSPGLYSNQPQHF. The CDR3 DNA reads TGCGCCAGCAGCCCTGGACTTTATAGCAATCAGCCCCAGCATTTT.

This clone was seen just once. The chain carries TRBV6-5 and TRBJ2-1; 9 positions agree with TRBD2. The CDR3 is made up of 15 amino acids. V lost 0 bases to trimming and J lost 5 bases; unmatched junction nucleotides: 2. Germline V gene lookup returns CDR1 MNHEY and CDR2 SVGAGI. This CDR3 is CASSYSSGRDNEQFF. DNA for the CDR3: TGTGCCAGCAGTTACTCTAGCGGGAGAGACAATGAGCAGTTCTTC.